The 8 T cell receptor beta chains below all came from one sample that was sequenced in a study of blood T cell repertoires in COVID-19 (dated by TCRdb to about 2020). Library construction relied on the immunoSEQ multiplex PCR assay. Sourced from immuneACCESS, this table was stored by TCRdb with only in-frame sequences that have V and J called. A share of the clones is absent; for the studies checked, an unresolved V gene accounts for under half, and the remainder has no known explanation. The sample data list 180,000 or so clones, and about 82% of these were observed just once. Approximately 5% of the sample is taken by the ten largest. Material: PBMCs or T cells enriched from blood (not recorded which). Source of these receptors: a man aged 40-55 years with acute COVID-19.

Here the CDR3 reads CASSLSDGVSPLHF. Written as DNA, the CDR3 is TGTGCCAGCAGCTTATCTGACGGGGTTTCACCCCTCCACTTT. V gene TRBV11-2 combines with J gene TRBJ1-6; D not certain. The length of the CDR3 is 14 residues. V lost 2 bases, J lost 9 bases, and 11 bases lay in between. Germline V gene lookup returns CDR1 SGHAT and CDR2 FQNNGV.

The V gene is TRBV30, the J gene TRBJ1-4; D is uncertain. This CDR3 region has 16 residues. Germline V CDR1 and CDR2: GTSNPN, SVGIG (reference sequence). V shed 0 bases and J shed 6 bases, with 17 bases lying between them. This CDR3 is CAWSVEAPLADEKLFF. CDR3 DNA sequence: TGTGCCTGGAGTGTAGAAGCCCCCCTCGCGGATGAAAAACTGTTTTTT.

This clone was found once. The chain employs TRBV6-5 and TRBJ1-3; D is uncertain. The V gene's germline CDR1 is MNHEY and CDR2 SVGAGI. V was cut by 6 bases and J by 4 bases, with 13 bases left in between. The CDR3 is 14 residues long. This CDR3 is CASRTYEGGNTIYF. The CDR3 DNA sequence: TGTGCCAGCAGAACGTATGAGGGCGGAAACACCATATATTTT.

As DNA, the CDR3 is TGTGCCAGCAGCTTCGGGGGAGCGGAGACCCAGTACTTC. It is translated as CASSFGGAETQYF. The chain carries TRBV7-2 and TRBJ2-5; TRBD2 is a possible D gene (6 bases). V lost 3 bases and J 5 bases, leaving 10 bases between the germline ends. There are 13 residues in the CDR3. Looked up from germline, CDR1 is SGHTA and CDR2 is FQGNSA.

This sequence joins TRBV7-9 and TRBJ1-1; D is unresolved. V lost 1 base and J lost 8, with 8 bases in between. Germline CDR1 SEHNR, CDR2 FQNEAQ (reference sequence). The CDR3 spans 12 residues. The CDR3 DNA reads as TGTGCCAGCAGCTTAGGGGTCGGGGAAGCTTTCTTT. It codes for CASSLGVGEAFF.

V is TRBV6-4 and J is TRBJ1-2; perhaps TRBD1 as D (5 bases). Germline V CDR1 and CDR2: MRHNA, SNTAGT. The CDR3 runs 14 residues. The V end lost 6 bases, the J end lost 2 bases, and 13 bases lay between the germline ends. CDR3 sequence: CASSPDSANYGYTF. The DNA of the CDR3 is TGTGCCAGCAGCCCCGACAGCGCAAACTATGGCTACACCTTC.

In DNA, the CDR3 is TGTGCCATCAGGGGCCACGGCACCGGGGAGCTGTTTTTT. Translating it yields CAIRGHGTGELFF. This rearrangement joins TRBV10-3 to TRBJ2-2; no firm D call. Trimming left V 6 bases short and J 4 bases short, with 9 bases between. The CDR3 runs to 13 residues. Germline V gives CDR1 ENHRY, CDR2 SYGVKD.

The CDR3 DNA is TGTGCCAGCAGCGCGAGGGACAGGGGTGGCTACACCTTC. Translating gives CASSARDRGGYTF. The chain uses TRBV9 and TRBJ1-2; 10 positions match TRBD1. V lost 3 bases, J lost 7 bases, and 3 bases stayed unmatched. Germline V gene sequence: CDR1 SGDLS, CDR2 YYNGEE. This CDR3 comprises 13 residues.